The source of this TCR beta chain is a study of cytomegalovirus exposure and HLA in healthy donors (dated by TCRdb to the late 2010s). Context from the whole study: The 650 to 800 repertoires of the first cohort and the 95 to 150 validation repertoires were produced on the same platform, according to a later analysis. The study was designed to test whether signatures of past pathogen exposure could be identified by cataloging public T cell receptors. In addition to the first cohort of 650 to 750 subjects, a separate validation cohort of under 150 different subjects was used. The study combined high-throughput TCR immunosequencing, statistical association of individual TCRs with disease status, and machine learning to predict cytomegalovirus infection status. Results and caveats for the whole study, not just this receptor: It was suggested by the authors that the approach could potentially be generalized to other disease states and immunological phenotypes. A later analysis had no HLA typing for the validation cohort, so co-occurrence there was scored across all 130 or so repertoires. A total of some 180 TCR beta chains were listed by the study as associated with cytomegalovirus. A later analysis found that TCRs clustered in the first cohort also tended to co-occur in the roughly 120 validation repertoires, with approximately 95% of cluster scores above 0. Cytomegalovirus status was reported to be diagnosed by the classifier with high specificity and sensitivity in both the original and validation cohorts. A few of the identified cytomegalovirus-associated TCR beta chains were confirmed in vitro to be specific for cytomegalovirus antigens. While some public TCRs were present in many individuals, most TCR sequences turned up only very rarely across donors.

Details on this clone: The antigen this receptor binds is unknown. Base qualities were left out, and no much larger clone turns up one base away.

Separate from the approximately 670-subject first cohort, the validation cohort of roughly 130 subjects was the group to which the donors belonged. From the germline V gene (reference sequence), CDR1 is LNHDA and CDR2 is SQIVND. V is pruned by 4 bases and J by 3 bases, leaving 8 bases of the junction without a gene match. The CDR3 goes from the cysteine to the phenylalanine over 16 residues. The retained sequence is limited to the CDR3, 48 bases, with the frame set at the first base. Library preparation employed the immunoSEQ multiplex PCR assay. The study's processing was this. A statistical classification framework was built to diagnose cytomegalovirus status from the catalog of TCR beta chain sequences. Drawn from immuneACCESS, this table holds only the in-frame rearrangements with V and J called that TCRdb kept. Clones are partly lost; checked studies trace under half to an unresolved V gene and leave the rest unexplained. From that table come the V and J calls and clone size; the DNA was used to work out D and trimming. This sample comprises tens of thousands of clones, approximately 80% of them detected only once. The ten biggest clones cover around 3% of the sample.

This clonotype was sampled from a man aged 25-45 years in good health and CMV-seronegative. Recombination joined TRBV19 with TRBJ2-1, with 8 junctional bases fitting TRBD2. Material for sequencing was PBMCs. The DNA is as follows: TGTGCCAGTAGTACTTTAGCGGGAAAGGACTACAATGAGCAGTTCTTC. This translates into CASSTLAGKDYNEQFF. With the portions outside the CDR3 filled from the reference TRBV19 and TRBJ2-1 genes, the complete variable region becomes DGGITQSPKYLFRKEGQNVTLSCEQNLNHDAMYWYRQDPGQGLRLIYYSQIVNDFQKGDIAEGYSVSREKKESFPLTVTSAQKNPTAFYLCASSTLAGKDYNEQFFGPGTRLTVL.